This entry is about one T cell receptor beta chain. The antigen is undetermined. This record belongs to a study of cytomegalovirus exposure and HLA in healthy donors. The wider study: The early release's HLA-typed donors yielded 78 million or so unique TCRs.

Regarding the study as a whole: Apparent HLA restriction characterized most CMV-associated TCR beta chains in a later analysis. The study had only CMV serostatus as immune exposure information.

PCR employed 60 Vbeta and 13 Jbeta primers. Generated by immunoSEQ multiplex PCR, the TCRdb table keeps only in-frame clones and is missing some. The sample table includes some 110,000 clones. The sequence came from a man in his forties in good health and CMV-seropositive. The sequencing input was PBMCs.

CDR3 residues: CASSLDQDEAFF. DNA of the CDR3: TGTGCCAGCAGCTTAGACCAGGATGAAGCTTTCTTT. The V and J genes are TRBV7-9 and TRBJ1-1; D is unclear. V lost 1 base to trimming and J lost 7 bases, with 7 bases between them. The germline gives CDR1 SEHNR, CDR2 FQNEAQ (reference sequence). The CDR3 runs to 12 residues.